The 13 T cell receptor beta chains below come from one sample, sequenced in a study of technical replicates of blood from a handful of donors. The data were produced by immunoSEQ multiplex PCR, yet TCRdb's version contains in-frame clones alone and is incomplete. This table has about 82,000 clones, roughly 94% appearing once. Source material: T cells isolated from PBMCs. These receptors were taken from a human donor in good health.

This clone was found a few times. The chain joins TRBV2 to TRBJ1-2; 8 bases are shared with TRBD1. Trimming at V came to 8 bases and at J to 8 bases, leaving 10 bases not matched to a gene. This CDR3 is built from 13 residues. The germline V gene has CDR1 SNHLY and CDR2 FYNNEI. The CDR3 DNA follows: TGTGCCAGCCGGCCGGGACAGGACAAGGGCTACACCTTC. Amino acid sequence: CASRPGQDKGYTF.

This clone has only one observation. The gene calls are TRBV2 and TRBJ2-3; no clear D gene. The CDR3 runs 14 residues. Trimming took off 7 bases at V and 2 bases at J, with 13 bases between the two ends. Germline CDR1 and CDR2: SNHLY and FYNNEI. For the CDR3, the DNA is TGTGCCAGCAACACAGCAGTTCACACAGATACGCAGTATTTT. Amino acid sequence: CASNTAVHTDTQYF.

CDR3 DNA: TGTGCCAGCAGCCACGGACAGGACATGAACACTGAAGCTTTCTTT. It is translated as CASSHGQDMNTEAFF. This chain connects TRBV5-4 to TRBJ1-1, with 7 bases matching TRBD1. CDR1 SGHNT and CDR2 YYREEE come from the germline V gene (reference sequence). The CDR3 extends over 15 amino acids. V was clipped by 4 bases and J by 0 bases; unmatched bases: 6.

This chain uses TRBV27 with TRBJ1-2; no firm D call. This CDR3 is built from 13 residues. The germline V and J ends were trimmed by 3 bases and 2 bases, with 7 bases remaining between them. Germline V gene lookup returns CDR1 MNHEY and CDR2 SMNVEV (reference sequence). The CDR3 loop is CASSFTVNYGYTF. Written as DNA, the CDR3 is TGTGCCAGCAGTTTTACAGTAAACTATGGCTACACCTTC.

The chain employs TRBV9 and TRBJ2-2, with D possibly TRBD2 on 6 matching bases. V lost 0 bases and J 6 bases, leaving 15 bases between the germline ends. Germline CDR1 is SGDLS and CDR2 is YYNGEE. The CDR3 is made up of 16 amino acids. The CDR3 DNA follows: TGTGCCAGCAGCGTAGCGGCGGGGTCTTCGGCCGGGGAGCTGTTTTTT. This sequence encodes CASSVAAGSSAGELFF.

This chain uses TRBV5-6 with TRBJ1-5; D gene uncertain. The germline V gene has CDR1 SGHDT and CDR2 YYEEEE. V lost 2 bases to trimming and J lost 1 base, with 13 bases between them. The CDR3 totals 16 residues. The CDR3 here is CASSLFVGRSNQPQHF. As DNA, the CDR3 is TGTGCCAGCAGCTTATTTGTGGGGAGGAGCAATCAGCCCCAGCATTTT. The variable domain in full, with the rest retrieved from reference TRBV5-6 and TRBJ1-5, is DAGVTQSPTHLIKTRGQQVTLRCSPKSGHDTVSWYQQALGQGPQFIFQYYEEEERQRGNFPDRFSGHQFPNYSSELNVNALLLGDSALYLCASSLFVGRSNQPQHFGDGTRLSIL.

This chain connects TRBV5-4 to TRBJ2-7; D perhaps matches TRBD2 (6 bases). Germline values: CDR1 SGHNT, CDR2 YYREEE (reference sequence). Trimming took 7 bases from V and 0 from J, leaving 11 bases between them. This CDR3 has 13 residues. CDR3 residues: CASGGRSSYEQYF. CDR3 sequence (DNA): TGTGCCAGCGGGGGGAGGAGCTCCTACGAGCAGTACTTC.

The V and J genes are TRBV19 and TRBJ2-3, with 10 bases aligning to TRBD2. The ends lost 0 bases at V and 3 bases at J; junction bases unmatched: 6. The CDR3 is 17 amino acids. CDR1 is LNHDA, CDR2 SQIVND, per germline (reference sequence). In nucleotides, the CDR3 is TGTGCCAGTAGTATAGATGCGGCTAGCGGGAGAACAGATACGCAGTATTTT. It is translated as CASSIDAASGRTDTQYF.

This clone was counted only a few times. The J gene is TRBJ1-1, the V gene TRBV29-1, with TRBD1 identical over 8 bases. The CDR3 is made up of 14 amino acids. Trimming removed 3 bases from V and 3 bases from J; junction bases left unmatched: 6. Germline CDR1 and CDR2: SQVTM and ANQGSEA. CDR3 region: CSVDQGAGDTEAFF. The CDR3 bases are TGCAGCGTTGACCAGGGGGCCGGGGACACTGAAGCTTTCTTT.

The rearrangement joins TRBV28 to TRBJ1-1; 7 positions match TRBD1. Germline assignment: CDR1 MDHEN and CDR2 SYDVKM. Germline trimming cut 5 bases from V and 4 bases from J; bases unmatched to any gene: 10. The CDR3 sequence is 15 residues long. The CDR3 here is CASSTPSYRGTEAFF. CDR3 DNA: TGTGCCAGCAGTACCCCAAGTTACAGGGGCACTGAAGCTTTCTTT.

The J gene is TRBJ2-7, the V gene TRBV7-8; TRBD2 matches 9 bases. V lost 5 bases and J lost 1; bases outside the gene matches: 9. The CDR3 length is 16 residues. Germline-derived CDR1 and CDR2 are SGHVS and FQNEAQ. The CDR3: CASSPRLAERSYEQYF. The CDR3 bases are TGTGCCAGCAGCCCCAGACTAGCGGAAAGATCCTACGAGCAGTACTTC.

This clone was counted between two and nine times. The CDR3 sequence is CASSIKGNYGYTF. Written as DNA, the CDR3 is TGTGCCAGTAGTATCAAGGGGAACTATGGCTACACCTTC. The chain carries TRBV19 and TRBJ1-2; D possibly corresponds to TRBD1 (5 bases). Trimming removed 3 bases from V and 2 bases from J, with 7 bases in between. The CDR3 length is 13 residues. The germline V gene has CDR1 LNHDA and CDR2 SQIVND (reference sequence).

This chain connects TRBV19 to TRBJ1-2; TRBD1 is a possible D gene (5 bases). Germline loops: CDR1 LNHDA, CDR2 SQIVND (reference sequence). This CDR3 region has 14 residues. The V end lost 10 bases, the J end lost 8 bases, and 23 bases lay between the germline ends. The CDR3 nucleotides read TGTGCCACCGGGACTCCCCTAACTTTAGGCGGCTACACCTTC. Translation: CATGTPLTLGGYTF. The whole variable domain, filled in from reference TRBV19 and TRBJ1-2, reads DGGITQSPKYLFRKEGQNVTLSCEQNLNHDAMYWYRQDPGQGLRLIYYSQIVNDFQKGDIAEGYSVSREKKESFPLTVTSAQKNPTAFYLCATGTPLTLGGYTFGSGTRLTVV.